This TCR beta chain derives from a study of radiotherapy plus CTLA-4 blockade in lung cancer. Background on the study: Overall, roughly 17% of patients showed an objective response, while 31% attained disease control.

Sequencing was performed with immunoSEQ multiplex PCR; in TCRdb, only in-frame clones are kept and a portion is missing. In the table there are 52,000 or so clones, more than 60% of which are singletons. Focal radiation with ipilimumab CTLA-4 blockade was given to patients with chemo-refractory metastatic non-small-cell lung cancer. Note on this clone: Antigen unknown.

The CDR3 length is 12 residues. Germline trimming cut 11 bases from V and 6 bases from J; bases unmatched to any gene: 9. Germline values: CDR1 MDHEN, CDR2 SYDVKM. Findings of the study overall: Researchers report tumor-derived TCR clones expanding in blood after radiotherapy plus ipilimumab. Early clonal dynamics of blood T cells, together with interferon-beta, were reported as the best response predictor.

The chain recombines TRBV28 with TRBJ2-5, with TRBD2 matching over 7 bases. This clonotype was obtained from a human donor with non-small cell lung cancer who had a partial response to radiotherapy plus ipilimumab. The source was peripheral blood, collected from a patient treated with radiotherapy plus ipilimumab. The DNA for the CDR3 is TGTGCCTGCGGGCGGGGGTTACAGACCCAGTACTTC. This sequence encodes CACGRGLQTQYF.